The rows below give T cell receptor beta chains drawn from one sample of a study of T-cell memory formation after mild COVID-19. TCRdb re-called the 5' RACE reads through MiXCR, storing one row per CDR3 protein. The sample carries roughly 600,000 distinct CDR3 sequences, about a sixth recorded once. Sequencing was carried out using PBMCs or a T cell subset sorted from them (not recorded which). The receptors were gathered from an adult woman who had mild COVID-19 (a few samples of this study predate the infection). Cell type and time point are not known. Both conserved end residues are part of each CDR3. A D gene is named only where the DNA matches it firmly. Clone sizes are given selectively: once, few, many, or a class where the clone is expanded.

J | size | D | V | DNA | CDR3
TRBJ2-5 | few | . | TRBV5-6 | TGTGCCAGCAGCTTGTCCCTTCGCGTGAGGAGCATAGAGACCCAGTACTTC | CASSLSLRVRSIETQYF
TRBJ2-3 | many | TRBD2 | TRBV11-3 | TGTGCCAGCAGCGCCTCAACTAGCGGGAGGCCCCCGGGCACAGATACGCAGTATTTT | CASSASTSGRPPGTDTQYF
TRBJ2-1 | few | . | TRBV29-1 | TGCAGTTTTTACATGCGCGACAATGAGCAGTTCTTC | CSFYMRDNEQFF
TRBJ1-5 | . | . | TRBV2 | TGTGCCAGCAGTCCTAGGCTTTATAGCAATCAGCCCCAGCATTTT | CASSPRLYSNQPQHF
TRBJ2-7 | few | TRBD1 | TRBV29-1 | TGCAGCGTTCGTGGTCCGGGACAGCCAAAGGGGAGCTCCTACGAGCAGTACTTC | CSVRGPGQPKGSSYEQYF
TRBJ2-2 | . | . | TRBV25-1 | TGTGCCAGCCAAGGGGTCTGGGGACCTCACGGGGAGCTGTTTTTT | CASQGVWGPHGELFF
TRBJ2-5 | medium-sized | . | TRBV5-1 | TGCGCCAGCCGTAAAGGACTACAAGAGACCCAGTACTTC | CASRKGLQETQYF
TRBJ2-7 | . | TRBD2 | TRBV12-3/TRBV12-4 | TGTGCCAGCACCCATGGCGGGAGCTCCTACGAGCAGTACTTC | CASTHGGSSYEQYF
TRBJ2-7 | . | . | TRBV7-9 | TGTGCCAGCAGCGGGTGGAGCTCCTACGAGCAGTACTTC | CASSGWSSYEQYF
TRBJ1-5 | . | . | TRBV6-2/TRBV6-3 | TGTGCCAGCAGTCCCAATCGTCAGCCCCAGCATTTT | CASSPNRQPQHF
TRBJ2-7 | . | TRBD2 | TRBV6-2/TRBV6-3 | TGTGCCAGCAGTTTCACCCTTAGCGGGAGCATCGACGAGCAGTACTTC | CASSFTLSGSIDEQYF
TRBJ2-6 | . | TRBD1 | TRBV9 | TGTGCCAGCAGCGTAGCCGGACGGACAGGGGCAACTGGGGCCAACGTCCTGACTTTC | CASSVAGRTGATGANVLTF
TRBJ2-7 | . | TRBD1 | TRBV29-1 | TGCAGCGTCTTGGGACAGGGGGTAAATTCCTACGAGCAGTACTTC | CSVLGQGVNSYEQYF
TRBJ2-1 | few | TRBD2 | TRBV20-1 | TGCAGTGCTAGCTCGGGAGGGCCGGGTGAGCAGTTCTTC | CSASSGGPGEQFF
TRBJ1-1 | many | . | TRBV2 | TGTGCCAGCAGTGAAGGGTTGGGGCGGAGTAACACTGAAGCTTTCTTT | CASSEGLGRSNTEAFF
TRBJ2-7 | . | TRBD1 | TRBV7-2 | TGTGCCAGCACCCCGGACAGGGCTTCCTACGAGCAGTACTTC | CASTPDRASYEQYF
TRBJ2-7 | few | TRBD1 | TRBV4-1 | TGCGCCAGCAGCCAAGACCGGACAGGGTTGGTGTACGAGCAGTACTTC | CASSQDRTGLVYEQYF
TRBJ2-5 | . | . | TRBV7-2 | TGTGCCAGCACCCACGGACTACAAGAGACCCAGTACTTC | CASTHGLQETQYF
TRBJ2-7 | . | . | TRBV11-2 | TGTGCCAGCAGCCAGGGCGGGCAGGGGATAGGCTACGAGCAGTACTTC | CASSQGGQGIGYEQYF
TRBJ1-2 | few | . | TRBV5-1 | TGCGCCAGCAGCTTGAGCGGGATGGGCTACACCTTC | CASSLSGMGYTF
TRBJ2-7 | . | TRBD1 | TRBV6-2/TRBV6-3 | TGTGCCAGCAGTTATGGGACAGGGGACCCCTACGAGCAGTACTTC | CASSYGTGDPYEQYF
TRBJ2-7 | . | . | TRBV6-5 | TGTGCCAGCAGTTACCGGGGGTACGGATCCTACGAGCAGTACTTC | CASSYRGYGSYEQYF
TRBJ2-3 | . | TRBD2 | TRBV10-3 | TGTGCCAGCGCCGGGGGGTCAGATACGCAGTATTTT | CASAGGSDTQYF
TRBJ2-1 | few | . | TRBV11-2 | TGTGCCAGCAGCTTAGATAAGGGATCCTACAATGAGCAGTTCTTC | CASSLDKGSYNEQFF
TRBJ2-1 | . | . | TRBV5-1 | TGCGCCAGCAGCTTGGGGAGGGGGCAGAATGAGCAGTTCTTC | CASSLGRGQNEQFF
TRBJ1-2 | few | . | TRBV3-1 | TGTGCCAGCAGGGACAGTTTCGGCTACACCTTC | CASRDSFGYTF
TRBJ2-2 | . | . | TRBV7-8 | TGTGCCAGCAGCCCCCAACTAGCACCGATTGCAGGCGGGGAGCTGTTTTTT | CASSPQLAPIAGGELFF
TRBJ2-5 | many | . | TRBV2 | TGTGCCAGCAGTTCAGACAATCAAGAGACCCAGTACTTC | CASSSDNQETQYF
TRBJ2-5 | few | TRBD1 | TRBV12-3/TRBV12-4 | TGTGCCAGCAGCCAATTGGACAGGGTTGAAGAGACCCAGTACTTC | CASSQLDRVEETQYF
TRBJ2-7 | . | TRBD1 | TRBV5-1 | TGCGCCAGCAGCTCCCGACAGGGGGTAGCTAACGAGCAGTACTTC | CASSSRQGVANEQYF
TRBJ2-7 | many | . | TRBV7-2 | TGTGCCAGCAGCTCTCAGGGTCACGAGCAGTACTTC | CASSSQGHEQYF
TRBJ2-2 | . | TRBD2 | TRBV7-3 | TGTGCCAGCAGCTCCGGGACTAGCGGGGGGACCGGGGAGCTGTTTTTT | CASSSGTSGGTGELFF
TRBJ1-5 | . | . | TRBV12-3/TRBV12-4 | TGTGCCAGCAGCCCTCGGGGGGGGCTTTTCCAGCCCCAGCATTTT | CASSPRGGLFQPQHF
TRBJ1-5 | . | . | TRBV6-2/TRBV6-3 | TGTGCCAGCAGTTTTACGGCAGGCGGGCAGCCCCAGCATTTT | CASSFTAGGQPQHF
TRBJ1-2 | . | . | TRBV7-9 | TGTGCCAGCAGCGCCAACAACCCGGCGGTTGGCTATGGCTACACCTTC | CASSANNPAVGYGYTF
TRBJ2-1 | . | TRBD1 | TRBV6-1 | TGTGCCAGCAGTGTTCGGACAGGGGGATACAATGAGCAGTTCTTC | CASSVRTGGYNEQFF
TRBJ1-1 | . | . | TRBV11-2 | TGTGCCAGCAGCTTAGTTCCCCCGGAAGCTTTCTTT | CASSLVPPEAFF
TRBJ2-1 | few | TRBD1 | TRBV5-1 | TGCGCCAGCAGCCTCGGACAGGGTGGGATAGAGCAGTTCTTC | CASSLGQGGIEQFF
TRBJ1-2 | few | . | TRBV6-5 | TGTGCCAGCAGCCGGGAATCGACAGAATATGGCTACACCTTC | CASSRESTEYGYTF
TRBJ2-1 | few | TRBD2 | TRBV12-3/TRBV12-4 | TGTGCCAGCACTAGCGGGAGGGGGCTCTACAATGAGCAGTTCTTC | CASTSGRGLYNEQFF
TRBJ2-7 | . | . | TRBV7-2 | TGTGCCAGCAGCGCCCCGGGACGAAGCTCCTACGAGCAGTACTTC | CASSAPGRSSYEQYF